This section outlines one T cell receptor beta chain sequence together with its context. Its cognate antigen is unknown. This specimen belongs to a study of read filtering for tumor transcriptome and immune sequencing. As for the study in general: RNA-seq yielded only roughly 75 to 1,300 TCR reads, IR-seq about 3.5 to 11 million. Study-level findings and limits: Without single-read clonotypes, shared clonotype proportions correlated more between IR-seq and RNA-seq. In IR-seq, single-read clonotypes were about 80% of clonotypes but approximately 3.5% of reads.

Looked up from germline, CDR1 is SGHVS and CDR2 is FQNEAQ. This CDR3 has 14 residues. V lost 7 bases and J 7 bases, leaving 19 bases between the germline ends. Sampling of bone marrow took place during active disease in every patient. This library used roughly 0.4 ug RNA and molecular barcoded adaptors spanning alpha/delta and beta/gamma chains. In TCRdb, the reads were re-called with MiXCR into one record per CDR3 protein. The top ten clones hold approximately 10% of a sample with roughly 130,000 distinct CDR3 sequences, over 10% of them seen once. The sample taken for sequencing was a population of CD138-negative cells sorted from bone marrow. This rearrangement joins TRBV7-8 to TRBJ1-1, with a tentative D call TRBD1 (6 bases). This clonotype was sampled from a donor aged 40 or over with multiple myeloma. The CDR3 DNA is TGTGCCAGCACGAACAGGGAGGGGAGCGGTGAAGCTTTCTTT. Residues: CASTNREGSGEAFF.